Each of the 24 T cell receptor beta chains below was sequenced from the same sample in a study of T cells in Graves' hyperthyroidism and ophthalmopathy. RNA transcripts served as the template for amplifying TCR beta CDR3 regions. A set of HTBI primers served as the primers for a first-round RT-PCR of the TCR CDR3. One entry per CDR3 protein, called by TCRdb with MiXCR from the multiplex PCR reads. The sample carries 700,000 or so distinct CDR3 sequences, about a sixth recorded once. The specimen sequenced was blood. The receptors derive from a man aged 18-30 years with Graves' hyperthyroidism.

In this sample, this clonotype turned up a few times. CDR3 nucleotides: TGCAGCGTTGTTGTGGAGACCCAGTACTTC. Translated, it gives CSVVVETQYF. The genes are TRBV29-1 and TRBJ2-5; no firm D call. Germline CDR1 is SQVTM and CDR2 is ANQGSEA. This CDR3 spans 10 amino acids. V was trimmed by 4 bases and J by 5 bases, leaving 5 bases between them. The full variable domain, with the rest looked up from reference TRBV29-1 and TRBJ2-5, is SAVISQKPSRDICQRGTSLTIQCQVDSQVTMMFWYRQQPGQSLTLIATANQGSEATYESGFVIDKFPISRPNLTFSTLTVSNMSPEDSSIYLCSVVVETQYFGPGTRLLVL.

Only a few counts were recorded for this clonotype. The chain employs TRBV12-3 or TRBV12-4 and TRBJ2-1, with TRBD2 identical over 8 bases. The CDR3 loop spans 15 amino acids. With 1 base clipped from V and 9 bases from J, the junction kept 8 bases outside the gene matches. CDR3 DNA: TGTGCCAGCAGTTTAGGCACGATAGCGGGGACTGAGCAGTTCTTC. It encodes CASSLGTIAGTEQFF.

This clonotype has at least ten counts. The chain uses TRBV9 and TRBJ2-5; D might be TRBD1 (7 bases). The germline V gene has CDR1 SGDLS and CDR2 YYNGEE. Trimming cost V 4 bases and J 2 bases, with 12 bases left between them. CDR3 size: 14 residues. CDR3 loop: CASSRQGGQETQYF. The CDR3 coding sequence is TGTGCCAGCAGCCGCCAGGGGGGTCAAGAGACCCAGTACTTC. Looking up the rest from reference TRBV9 and TRBJ2-5 gives the full variable domain: DSGVTQTPKHLITATGQRVTLRCSPRSGDLSVYWYQQSLDQGLQFLIQYYNGEERAKGNILERFSAQQFPDLHSELNLSSLELGDSALYFCASSRQGGQETQYFGPGTRLLVL.

This clonotype was recorded many times. CDR3 sequence (DNA): TGTGCCAGCTCACCACGGACACTCCAAGAGACCCAGTACTTC. Protein sequence: CASSPRTLQETQYF. The chain combines TRBV18 with TRBJ2-5; a weak D match, TRBD1 (5 bases). The CDR3 contains 14 residues. Germline values: CDR1 KGHSH, CDR2 LQKENI. V was pared by 1 base and J by 1 base, with 7 bases between.

Many counts were recorded for this clonotype. The chain employs TRBV12-3 or TRBV12-4 and TRBJ2-1; D may match TRBD1 or TRBD2 (5 bases each). This CDR3 comprises 13 residues. V was trimmed by 5 bases and J by 10 bases, leaving 15 bases between them. The chain's CDR3 is CASSPGTPAEQFF. CDR3 DNA sequence: TGTGCCAGCAGTCCCGGGACCCCGGCGGAGCAGTTCTTC.

This clonotype was picked up many times. This chain links TRBV5-6 with TRBJ2-7; 8 bases fit TRBD1. Germline values: CDR1 SGHDT, CDR2 YYEEEE. The CDR3 has 14 residues. Trimming at V came to 4 bases and at J to 5 bases, leaving 8 bases not matched to a gene. The CDR3 protein is CASSHSRGRDEQYF. In DNA, the CDR3 is TGTGCCAGCAGCCATTCCAGGGGGCGAGACGAGCAGTACTTC.

This clonotype was found many times. V gene TRBV28 combines with J gene TRBJ2-1, with 9 positions matching TRBD2. The CDR3 covers 14 residues. Germline CDR1 is MDHEN and CDR2 is SYDVKM. After removal of 2 bases from V and 6 bases from J, the junction contained 2 bases not matched to a gene. CDR3 sequence: CASSLAGGPNEQFF. The CDR3 coding sequence is TGTGCCAGCAGTTTAGCGGGAGGGCCCAATGAGCAGTTCTTC.

The CDR3 sequence: CASSLRRDLLADTQYF. Here the CDR3 DNA reads TGTGCCAGCAGCTTACGGCGGGACCTTTTGGCAGATACGCAGTATTTT. The genes are TRBV5-4 and TRBJ2-3, with a tentative D call TRBD2 (6 bases). The V gene's germline CDR1 is SGHNT and CDR2 YYREEE (reference sequence). The CDR3 runs to 16 residues. V lost 2 bases and J 4 bases, leaving 17 bases between the germline ends.

V and J are TRBV5-1 and TRBJ2-5; D is possibly TRBD1 (6 bases). The length of the CDR3 is 15 residues. The germline V gene encodes CDR1 SGHRS and CDR2 YFSETQ. V lost 4 bases and J 4 bases, leaving 17 bases between the germline ends. The DNA for the CDR3 is TGCGCCAGCAGCGACCTGGGGGCGGCTATAGAGACCCAGTACTTC. The encoded protein is CASSDLGAAIETQYF. Together with reference TRBV5-1 and TRBJ2-5, the CDR3 gives the full variable domain: KAGVTQTPRYLIKTRGQQVTLSCSPISGHRSVSWYQQTPGQGLQFLFEYFSETQRNKGNFPGRFSGRQFSNSRSEMNVSTLELGDSALYLCASSDLGAAIETQYFGPGTRLLVL.

The chain uses TRBV4-1 and TRBJ1-5; possible D gene TRBD1, 5 bases. The CDR3 runs 16 residues. Germline lookup yields CDR1 MGHRA and CDR2 YSYEKL. V was trimmed by 0 bases and J by 3 bases, leaving 12 bases between them. This CDR3 is CASSQEGGTINQPQHF. The CDR3 DNA reads as TGCGCCAGCAGCCAAGAGGGGGGGACCATCAATCAGCCCCAGCATTTT.

This sequence joins TRBV20-1 and TRBJ2-2; D is ambiguous. CDR3 length: 15 amino acids. Trimming took 0 bases from V and 4 from J, leaving 12 bases between them. Germline V lookup: CDR1 DFQATT, CDR2 SNEGSKA (reference sequence). CDR3 amino acids: CSAREKVFATGELFF. CDR3 DNA: TGCAGTGCTAGAGAAAAAGTGTTTGCCACCGGGGAGCTGTTTTTT.

The chain recombines TRBV28 with TRBJ2-3; the match to TRBD2 covers 9 bases. This CDR3 region has 16 residues. Germline values: CDR1 MDHEN, CDR2 SYDVKM. The ends lost 6 bases at V and 5 bases at J; junction bases unmatched: 12. CDR3 sequence (DNA): TGTGCCAGCAGCTCCCGCGGGACTAGCCTCGTAGATACGCAGTATTTT. This encodes CASSSRGTSLVDTQYF.

This clonotype was seen just once. An end of the junction does not agree with germline; a read error may underlie this. This chain connects TRBV20-1 to TRBJ2-1; D call uncertain. The CDR3 is 14 residues long. Germline CDR1 and CDR2: DFQATT and SNEGSKA (reference sequence). The CDR3 region has the DNA TGCAGTGTTAGAGATCATGTCATTCCGGTTGAGCAGTTCTTC. Protein sequence: CSVRDHVIPVEQFF.

DNA for the CDR3: TGCAGTGCTATAGGTTCAATGGCAGGTGATATAACCAATCAGCCCCAGCATTTT. Amino acid sequence: CSAIGSMAGDITNQPQHF. This chain uses TRBV20-1 with TRBJ1-5, with no clear D. The CDR3 runs to 18 residues. The ends were cut back, 4 bases at V and 3 bases at J, with 25 bases in the middle. Germline V CDR1 and CDR2: DFQATT, SNEGSKA (reference sequence).

At least ten counts were recorded for this clonotype. The rearrangement joins TRBV2 to TRBJ2-3, with D perhaps TRBD1 or TRBD2 (6 bases each). Trimming removed 6 bases at V and 4 bases at J, with 14 bases between. The CDR3 runs 14 residues. Germline lookup yields CDR1 SNHLY and CDR2 FYNNEI. The CDR3 DNA sequence: TGTGCCAGCAGATTAGGGGGGAGCGCAGATACGCAGTATTTT. This encodes CASRLGGSADTQYF.

The V call is TRBV29-1, the J call TRBJ2-1, with 9 nucleotides matching TRBD2. The CDR3 is 16 residues long. J was trimmed by 4 bases and V by 1 base; bases with no gene match: 8. Germline values: CDR1 SQVTM, CDR2 ANQGSEA. In nucleotides, the CDR3 is TGCAGCGTTGAAGGAGAAACTAGCGGGTCGTACAATGAGCAGTTCTTC. It encodes CSVEGETSGSYNEQFF.

There are many counts of this clonotype. The chain carries TRBV12-3 or TRBV12-4 and TRBJ2-5; D is uncertain. CDR3 size: 12 residues. V was pared by 3 bases and J by 5 bases, with 7 bases between. The CDR3 sequence: CASSFQPETQYF. CDR3 bases: TGTGCCAGCAGTTTCCAGCCGGAGACCCAGTACTTC.

This clonotype was observed a few times. The chain couples TRBV15 to TRBJ2-1; D remains unclear. V shed 0 bases and J shed 5 bases, with 5 bases lying between them. The V gene's germline CDR1 is LNHNV and CDR2 YYDKDF (reference sequence). The CDR3 consists of 13 residues. The CDR3 protein is CATSRDRHNEQFF. The CDR3 region has the DNA TGTGCCACCAGCAGAGATCGGCACAATGAGCAGTTCTTC.

Many counts were recorded for this clonotype. The chain joins TRBV18 to TRBJ2-1; D possibly uses TRBD1 or TRBD2 (5 bases each). The V gene's germline CDR1 is KGHSH and CDR2 LQKENI. This CDR3 comprises 16 residues. Trimming took off 6 bases at V and 5 bases at J, with 20 bases between the two ends. Written as DNA, the CDR3 is TGTGCCAGCTCCTCGGGGCGACAGACTTATGACAATGAGCAGTTCTTC. Protein: CASSSGRQTYDNEQFF.

This clonotype has just a few counts. One end of the junction varies from germline; a read error may be responsible. V is TRBV28 and J is TRBJ1-1, with D unclear. Per the germline V gene, CDR1 is MDHEN and CDR2 is SYDVKM. The length of the CDR3 is 15 residues. In DNA form, the CDR3 reads TGTGCCGGCAGTTACCCCGGGCACAGGAACACTGAAGCTTTCTTT. As protein: CAGSYPGHRNTEAFF.

The V and J genes are TRBV4-1 and TRBJ2-3; tentatively, D is TRBD1 or TRBD2 (5 bases each). Germline CDR1 MGHRA, CDR2 YSYEKL. This CDR3 comprises 15 residues. V was cut by 1 base and J by 3 bases, with 11 bases left in between. CDR3 nucleotides: TGCGCCAGCAGCCAAGTTCCGAGGGGTACAGATACGCAGTATTTT. It is translated as CASSQVPRGTDTQYF.

This clonotype was seen repeatedly, ten times or more. The chain carries TRBV28 and TRBJ2-1; D call uncertain. Trimming cost V 10 bases and J 1 base, with 11 bases left between them. The CDR3 covers 13 residues. CDR1 and CDR2 (germline): MDHEN, SYDVKM. CDR3: CAMGRRSYNEQFF. The CDR3 nucleotides read TGTGCCATGGGTCGGCGGTCCTACAATGAGCAGTTCTTC. Together with reference TRBV28 and TRBJ2-1, the CDR3 gives the full variable domain: DVKVTQSSRYLVKRTGEKVFLECVQDMDHENMFWYRQDPGLGLRLIYFSYDVKMKEKGDIPEGYSVSREKKERFSLILESASTNQTSMYLCAMGRRSYNEQFFGPGTRLTVL.

This clonotype was seen more than once but under ten times. The rearrangement links TRBV5-8 to TRBJ1-3, with D tentatively TRBD1 (5 bases). Trimming cost V 0 bases and J 3 bases, with 10 bases left between them. Germline V gene sequence: CDR1 SGHTS, CDR2 YDEGEE. CDR3 length equals 15 residues. The CDR3 DNA sequence: TGTGCCAGCAGCTTGGTGGGGGGTTTTGGAAACACCATATATTTT. It codes for CASSLVGGFGNTIYF.

This clonotype was found a few times. The chain uses TRBV7-9 and TRBJ2-7; D remains ambiguous. V shed 0 bases and J shed 1 base, with 13 bases lying between them. The germline V gene has CDR1 SEHNR and CDR2 FQNEAQ (reference sequence). The CDR3 consists of 16 residues. CDR3 amino acids: CASSLAYRVPSYEQYF. The CDR3 region has the DNA TGTGCCAGCAGCTTAGCATACAGAGTCCCGTCCTACGAGCAGTACTTC. Variable domain in full (rest from reference TRBV7-9 and TRBJ2-7): DTGVSQNPRHKITKRGQNVTFRCDPISEHNRLYWYRQTLGQGPEFLTYFQNEAQLEKSRLLSDRFSAERPKGSFSTLEIQRTEQGDSAMYLCASSLAYRVPSYEQYFGPGTRLTVT.